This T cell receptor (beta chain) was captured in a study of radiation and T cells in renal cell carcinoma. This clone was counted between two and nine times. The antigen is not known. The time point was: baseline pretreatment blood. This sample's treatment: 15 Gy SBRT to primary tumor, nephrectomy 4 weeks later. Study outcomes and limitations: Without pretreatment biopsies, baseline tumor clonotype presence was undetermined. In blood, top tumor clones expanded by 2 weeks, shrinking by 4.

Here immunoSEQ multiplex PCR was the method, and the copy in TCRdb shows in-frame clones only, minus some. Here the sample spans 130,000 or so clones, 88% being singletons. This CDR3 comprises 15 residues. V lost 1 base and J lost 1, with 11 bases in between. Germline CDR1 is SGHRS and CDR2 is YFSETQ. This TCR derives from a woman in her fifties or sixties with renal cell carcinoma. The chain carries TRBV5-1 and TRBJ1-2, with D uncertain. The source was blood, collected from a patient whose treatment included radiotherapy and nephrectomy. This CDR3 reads CASSLSAMFNYGYTF. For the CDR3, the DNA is TGCGCCAGCAGCTTGTCAGCCATGTTTAACTATGGCTACACCTTC.